One and the same sample provided the 27 T cell receptor beta chains below, sequenced in a study of cytomegalovirus exposure and HLA in healthy donors. PCR employed 60 Vbeta and 13 Jbeta primers. Produced via immunoSEQ multiplex PCR; TCRdb's table is partial and in-frame only. Here the sample spans some 190,000 clones, less than 90% being singletons. Input material: PBMCs. These TCRs come from a girl between 5 and 17 years old in good health and CMV-seropositive.

The chain combines TRBV10-3 with TRBJ2-1; possible D gene TRBD1, 8 bases. From germline, CDR1 is ENHRY and CDR2 SYGVKD. V lost 6 bases and J lost 4, with 22 bases in between. CDR3 length: 17 amino acids. The DNA of the CDR3 is TGTGCCATCAGGAGTGGGACACAGGGGGGGAAATACAATGAGCAGTTCTTC. This gives the protein CAIRSGTQGGKYNEQFF.

In this sample, this clone turned up once. The chain joins TRBV25-1 to TRBJ2-3; D might be TRBD1 (5 bases). V gave up 4 bases and J gave up 6 bases, with 8 bases separating them. The CDR3 has 12 amino acids. Germline V CDR1 and CDR2: MGHDK, SYGVNS. In nucleotides, the CDR3 is TGTGCCAGCAGTGCAGGGCTGGATACGCAGTATTTT. Protein product: CASSAGLDTQYF. The whole variable domain, remainder taken from reference TRBV25-1 and TRBJ2-3, is EADIYQTPRYLVIGTGKKITLECSQTMGHDKMYWYQQDPGMELHLIHYSYGVNSTEKGDLSSESTVSRIRTEHFPLTLESARPSHTSQYLCASSAGLDTQYFGPGTRLTVL.

The CDR3 DNA sequence: TGTGCCAGCTCCCCGGGACTCCCTCGAGATGAGCAGTTCTTC. This translates into CASSPGLPRDEQFF. The chain carries TRBV18 and TRBJ2-1; maybe TRBD2 (6 bases). CDR1 and CDR2 from the germline V gene are KGHSH and LQKENI. The CDR3 length is 14 residues. Trimming pared 6 bases from V and 8 bases from J, leaving 17 bases between. The full variable domain, with the rest looked up from reference TRBV18 and TRBJ2-1, is NAGVMQNPRHLVRRRGQEARLRCSPMKGHSHVYWYRQLPEEGLKFMVYLQKENIIDESGMPKERFSAEFPKEGPSILRIQQVVRGDSAAYFCASSPGLPRDEQFFGPGTRLTVL.

V and J are TRBV18 and TRBJ2-7; weak D call: TRBD2 (5 bases). Trimming took off 6 bases at V and 0 bases at J, with 15 bases between the two ends. The CDR3 spans 15 residues. Germline V gives CDR1 KGHSH, CDR2 LQKENI. The CDR3 sequence is CASSLGVYPSYEQYF. The CDR3 nucleotides read TGTGCCAGCTCTCTCGGGGTGTACCCCTCCTACGAGCAGTACTTC.

The chain links TRBV7-9 to TRBJ1-1, with TRBD1 identical over 8 bases. V lost 6 bases, J lost 2 bases, and 5 bases stayed unmatched. This CDR3 has 14 amino acids. Germline values: CDR1 SEHNR, CDR2 FQNEAQ (reference sequence). The CDR3 DNA reads TGTGCCAGCAGACGACAGGGGATTAACACTGAAGCTTTCTTT. It yields the protein CASRRQGINTEAFF.

This clone was counted once. The CDR3 nucleotides are TGCGCCAGCAGCTATCGGCTAGCGGGAGTTAGCTCCTACAATGAGCAGTTCTTC. Protein: CASSYRLAGVSSYNEQFF. The chain employs TRBV4-1 and TRBJ2-1; 10 nucleotides align to TRBD2. The length of the CDR3 is 18 residues. CDR1 and CDR2 from the germline V gene are MGHRA and YSYEKL. V trimming: 5 bases; J trimming: 0 bases; junction bases outside the gene matches: 10.

The V gene is TRBV30, the J gene TRBJ1-1; D unresolved. The CDR3 runs to 14 residues. Germline V gene data show CDR1 as GTSNPN and CDR2 as SVGIG (reference sequence). Trimming removed 0 bases at V and 1 base at J, with 9 bases between. CDR3 protein: CAWSVGRRNTEAFF. In DNA form, the CDR3 reads TGTGCCTGGAGTGTAGGCCGGAGGAACACTGAAGCTTTCTTT.

The chain has TRBV19 and TRBJ2-2; 8 bases agree with TRBD2. CDR3 length: 15 amino acids. The ends lost 6 bases at V and 4 bases at J; junction bases unmatched: 7. Germline values: CDR1 LNHDA, CDR2 SQIVND (reference sequence). The CDR3 sequence: CASSMRLAGTGELFF. The CDR3 region has the DNA TGTGCCAGTAGCATGCGCCTAGCGGGCACCGGGGAGCTGTTTTTT.

The V gene is TRBV19, the J gene TRBJ1-5; 10 bases agree with TRBD1. V was pared by 3 bases and J by 9 bases, with 14 bases of the junction left unmatched. The CDR3 sequence is 17 residues long. From germline, CDR1 is LNHDA and CDR2 SQIVND (reference sequence). CDR3: CASSMGPGQGTGWPQHF. CDR3 sequence (DNA): TGTGCCAGTAGTATGGGACCGGGACAGGGGACAGGGTGGCCCCAGCATTTT.

This chain links TRBV19 with TRBJ2-7, with 9 bases that match TRBD2. The V and J ends lost 4 bases and 3 bases, in that order; junction bases with no gene match: 10. The CDR3 length is 16 residues. Germline V gene data show CDR1 as LNHDA and CDR2 as SQIVND (reference sequence). The CDR3 loop reads CASSNLRTSANYEQYF. As DNA, the CDR3 is TGTGCCAGTAGTAACCTACGGACTAGCGCCAACTACGAGCAGTACTTC.

The chain has TRBV5-1 and TRBJ2-7; possibly TRBD2 for D (5 bases). The CDR3 covers 15 residues. The V and J ends lost 2 bases and 4 bases respectively, with 16 bases between them. The germline gives CDR1 SGHRS, CDR2 YFSETQ. Here the CDR3 DNA reads TGCGCCAGCAGCTTTGGACTCGGAGGAGAATACGAGCAGTACTTC. Protein: CASSFGLGGEYEQYF.

The rearrangement uses TRBV27 and TRBJ2-7; 9 bases agree with TRBD1. With 4 bases clipped from V and 4 bases from J, the junction kept 14 bases outside the gene matches. Per the germline V gene, CDR1 is MNHEY and CDR2 is SMNVEV (reference sequence). The CDR3 has 17 amino acids. The CDR3 nucleotides read TGTGCCAGCAGTTACCCGAATTCGGGACAGGGATCTTACGAGCAGTACTTC. Its translation is CASSYPNSGQGSYEQYF.

This clone has more than one count but fewer than ten. V and J are TRBV5-1 and TRBJ2-7; 7 nucleotides agree with TRBD1. J gave up 3 bases and V 4 bases, and 7 bases lay outside the gene matches. CDR1 and CDR2 from the germline V gene are SGHRS and YFSETQ. This CDR3 region has 14 residues. This chain's CDR3 is CASSTRTGSYEQYF. As DNA, the CDR3 is TGCGCCAGCAGCACAAGGACAGGAAGCTACGAGCAGTACTTC.

V gene TRBV18 combines with J gene TRBJ2-5, with 9 bases lining up with TRBD1. Germline-derived CDR1 and CDR2 are KGHSH and LQKENI. The V segment lost 4 bases and the J segment 0 bases; nucleotides outside the gene matches: 15. The CDR3 runs 19 residues. CDR3 in amino acids: CASSQYRGQNLLYQETQYF. DNA for the CDR3: TGTGCCAGCTCACAGTACAGGGGGCAGAATCTCCTGTACCAAGAGACCCAGTACTTC.

J is TRBJ2-2 and V is TRBV7-3; tentatively, D is TRBD1 (5 bases). CDR3 size: 13 residues. The ends were cut back, 3 bases at V and 5 bases at J, with 7 bases in the middle. Germline V CDR1 and CDR2: SGHTA, FQGTGA. The CDR3 DNA reads as TGTGCCAGCAGCTTCAAGGGGACCGGGGAGCTGTTTTTT. Translating it yields CASSFKGTGELFF.

This clone occurred a few times. The J gene is TRBJ1-1, the V gene TRBV27, with D maybe TRBD1 (6 bases). Germline values: CDR1 MNHEY, CDR2 SMNVEV (reference sequence). V lost 3 bases and J 4 bases, leaving 12 bases between the germline ends. The CDR3 is 14 residues long. The CDR3 reads CASSFKGGFTEAFF. The DNA for the CDR3 is TGTGCCAGCAGTTTTAAGGGGGGGTTCACTGAAGCTTTCTTT.

This clone was seen just once. This sequence joins TRBV5-1 and TRBJ2-5, with 7 positions matching TRBD1. CDR3 length: 17 residues. V was pared by 0 bases and J by 3 bases, with 11 bases of the junction left unmatched. Germline V lookup: CDR1 SGHRS, CDR2 YFSETQ. The DNA for the CDR3 is TGCGCCAGCAGCTTGGGGTTTGGCAGGGGGTATGAAGAGACCCAGTACTTC. Translating gives CASSLGFGRGYEETQYF.

The chain has TRBV7-8 and TRBJ2-1, with D tentatively TRBD1 (6 bases). The CDR3 covers 16 residues. Germline CDR1 is SGHVS and CDR2 is FQNEAQ. The V and J ends lost 6 bases and 1 base respectively, with 16 bases between them. The CDR3 region has the DNA TGTGCCAGCAGTTCATGGGGGCCGTCTTCCTACAATGAGCAGTTCTTC. It translates to CASSSWGPSSYNEQFF. Using reference TRBV7-8 and TRBJ2-1 for the parts outside the CDR3, the full variable domain is GAGVSQSPRYKVAKRGQDVALRCDPISGHVSLFWYQQALGQGPEFLTYFQNEAQLDKSGLPSDRFFAERPEGSVSTLKIQRTQQEDSAVYLCASSSWGPSSYNEQFFGPGTRLTVL.

V is TRBV6-5 and J is TRBJ2-7; D is ambiguous. The CDR3 runs to 14 residues. V was cut by 4 bases and J by 3 bases, with 13 bases left in between. The V gene's germline CDR1 is MNHEY and CDR2 SVGAGI. CDR3 in amino acids: CASSSRPAGYEQYF. CDR3 nucleotides: TGTGCCAGCAGTTCCCGCCCTGCCGGCTACGAGCAGTACTTC.

The rearrangement uses TRBV6-5 and TRBJ2-7; 8 positions agree with TRBD2. The CDR3 contains 14 residues. Unmatched junction bases numbered 11, after V lost 11 bases and J lost 2 bases. The germline CDR1 and CDR2 sequences are MNHEY and SVGAGI. CDR3 protein: CACRRGGPTYEQYF. The CDR3 DNA reads TGTGCCTGTCGACGGGGGGGTCCGACCTACGAGCAGTACTTC.

The V and J genes are TRBV7-9 and TRBJ1-4; 9 nucleotides agree with TRBD1. Trimming removed 5 bases from V and 7 bases from J; junction bases left unmatched: 8. The CDR3 has 15 amino acids. Per the germline V gene, CDR1 is SEHNR and CDR2 is FQNEAQ (reference sequence). CDR3 nucleotides: TGTGCCAGCAGCGTGGACAGGGGAAGAGGTGAAAAACTGTTTTTT. Translating it yields CASSVDRGRGEKLFF.

A note on this clone: The sample contains more than one DNA sequence encoding this CDR3. This chain uses TRBV19 with TRBJ2-1; possibly TRBD2 for D (6 bases). The CDR3 has 13 amino acids. The V and J ends lost 7 bases and 0 bases respectively, with 7 bases between them. Germline CDR1 reads LNHDA; CDR2 reads SQIVND (reference sequence). CDR3 DNA sequence: TGTGCCAGTACGGGGGTCTCCTACAATGAGCAGTTCTTC. This sequence encodes CASTGVSYNEQFF.

V gene TRBV15 combines with J gene TRBJ2-5; maybe TRBD2 (6 bases). Trimming took off 1 base at V and 1 base at J, with 16 bases between the two ends. Germline V CDR1 and CDR2: LNHNV, YYDKDF (reference sequence). The CDR3 runs 17 residues. The CDR3 loop reads CATSRGGIPILQETQYF. In DNA form, the CDR3 reads TGTGCCACCAGCAGAGGCGGGATTCCAATCCTCCAAGAGACCCAGTACTTC.

This sequence joins TRBV29-1 and TRBJ1-3; a weak D match, TRBD1 (6 bases). Per the germline V gene, CDR1 is SQVTM and CDR2 is ANQGSEA. The CDR3 contains 15 residues. CDR3 region: CISKGSRGPGNTIYF. CDR3 coding DNA: TGCATTTCTAAGGGGTCCAGGGGCCCTGGAAACACCATATATTTT. The variable domain in full, completed from reference TRBV29-1 and TRBJ1-3, reads SAVISQKPSRDICQRGTSLTIQCQVDSQVTMMFWYRQQPGQSLTLIATANQGSEATYESGFVIDKFPISRPNLTFSTLTVSNMSPEDSSIYLCISKGSRGPGNTIYFGEGSWLTVV.

The rearrangement uses TRBV18 and TRBJ1-1; TRBD1 matches at 7 bases. The germline CDR1 and CDR2 sequences are KGHSH and LQKENI. The junction had 8 bases not matched to a gene; V was cut back by 6 bases and J by 1 base. The CDR3 contains 15 residues. CDR3 protein: CASSNTGVWNTEAFF. CDR3 in DNA: TGTGCCAGCTCCAATACAGGGGTTTGGAACACTGAAGCTTTCTTT.

V is TRBV27 and J is TRBJ2-7; no reliable D call. The ends were cut back, 3 bases at V and 0 bases at J, with 6 bases in the middle. The CDR3 runs to 13 residues. Per the germline V gene, CDR1 is MNHEY and CDR2 is SMNVEV (reference sequence). For the CDR3, the DNA is TGTGCCAGCAGTTTCAGTGGCTCCTACGAGCAGTACTTC. Translated, it gives CASSFSGSYEQYF.

J is TRBJ1-2 and V is TRBV6-1, with D perhaps matching TRBD1 (6 bases). V was clipped by 4 bases and J by 4 bases, with 19 bases between them. The CDR3 has 16 residues. Germline assignment: CDR1 MNHNS and CDR2 SASEGT. Here the CDR3 DNA reads TGTGCCAGCAGTGGGGTCCGGACAGAACTGGGCTATGGCTACACCTTC. Encoded protein: CASSGVRTELGYGYTF.